The T cell receptor (beta chain) described here comes from a study of human T cells and chemical hapten exposure. Across the whole study: Upper-back patches of 0.01% DPC were read at 6 days.

In its sample, this clonotype was seen a few times. This CDR3 is built from 14 residues. Between the trimmed V and J ends, which lost 3 bases and 3 bases, there was a span of 10 bases. Germline V gene lookup returns CDR1 SGHTA and CDR2 FQGNSA. MiXCR was run by TCRdb on the RACE reads, yielding one entry per CDR3 protein. Of 75,000 to 90,000 distinct CDR3 sequences listed, over 9.5% are singletons. This sample's time point: patch test 2, 6 weeks after DPC sensitization. Indicated treatment: therapeutic diphenylcyclopropenone sensitization with weekly scalp DPC. In every case, blood was obtained before the patch test was applied.

This TCR derives from a woman aged 50 to 60 with alopecia areata. Some clones in this sample may be carry-over from other donors' samples. This sequence joins TRBV7-2 and TRBJ2-3; D ambiguous. Sequenced here: whole blood, sampled in connection with sensitization to the hapten diphenylcyclopropenone (DPC). The CDR3 bases are TGTGCCAGCAGCTTTGAATTGCGTACAGATACGCAGTATTTT. It specifies CASSFELRTDTQYF.